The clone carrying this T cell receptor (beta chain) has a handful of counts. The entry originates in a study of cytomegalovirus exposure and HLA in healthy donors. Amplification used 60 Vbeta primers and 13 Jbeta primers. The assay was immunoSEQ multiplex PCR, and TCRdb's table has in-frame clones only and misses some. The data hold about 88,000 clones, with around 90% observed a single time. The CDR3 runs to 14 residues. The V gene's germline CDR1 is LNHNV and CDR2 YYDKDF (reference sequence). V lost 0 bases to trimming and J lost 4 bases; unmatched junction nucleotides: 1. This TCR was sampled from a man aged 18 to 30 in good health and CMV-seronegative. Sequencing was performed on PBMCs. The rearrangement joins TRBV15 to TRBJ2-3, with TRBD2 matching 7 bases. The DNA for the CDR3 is TGTGCCACCAGCAGAGATCGGGGGGCAGATACGCAGTATTTT. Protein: CATSRDRGADTQYF. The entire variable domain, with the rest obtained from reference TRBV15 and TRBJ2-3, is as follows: DAMVIQNPRYQVTQFGKPVTLSCSQTLNHNVMYWYQQKSSQAPKLLFHYYDKDFNNEADTPDNFQSRRPNTSFCFLDIRSPGLGDTAMYLCATSRDRGADTQYFGPGTRLTVL.